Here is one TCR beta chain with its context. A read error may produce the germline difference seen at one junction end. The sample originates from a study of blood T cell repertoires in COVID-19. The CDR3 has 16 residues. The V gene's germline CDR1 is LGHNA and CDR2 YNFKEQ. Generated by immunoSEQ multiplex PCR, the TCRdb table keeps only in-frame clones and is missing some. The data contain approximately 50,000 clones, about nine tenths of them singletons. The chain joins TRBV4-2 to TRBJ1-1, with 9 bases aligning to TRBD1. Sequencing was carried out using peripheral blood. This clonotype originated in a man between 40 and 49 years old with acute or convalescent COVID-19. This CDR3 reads CASTQALGQGITEAFF. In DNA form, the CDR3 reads TGTGCCAGCACCCAAGCCCTGGGACAGGGAATTACTGAAGCTTTCTTT.